The rows below give T cell receptor beta chains drawn from one sample of a study of cytomegalovirus exposure and HLA in healthy donors. The repertoire was sequenced with immunoSEQ multiplex PCR; TCRdb's copy has only in-frame clones and lacks some. The sample contains about 80,000 clones, over 70% of which appear only once. Sample: PBMCs. Source of these receptors: a woman aged 40 to 55 in good health and CMV-seronegative. Both conserved end residues are part of each CDR3. Each record gives: D gene, J gene, clone size, V gene, CDR3 protein, CDR3 DNA. D genes are given only for firm matches. Rows give clone size only sometimes, using once, few, many, or a class for an expanded clone.

D: TRBD1; J: TRBJ1-3; size: NA; V: TRBV5-1; CDR3: CASSSDRPTGNTIYF; DNA: TGCGCCAGCAGCTCGGACAGGCCCACTGGAAACACCATATATTTT
D: NA; J: TRBJ2-3; size: NA; V: TRBV2; CDR3: CASGGAEDTQYF; DNA: TGTGCCAGCGGGGGGGCCGAAGATACGCAGTATTTT
D: TRBD1; J: TRBJ1-1; size: few; V: TRBV4-1; CDR3: CASSQHPGTGNTEAFF; DNA: TGCGCCAGCAGCCAACACCCGGGGACAGGGAACACTGAAGCTTTCTTT
D: TRBD1; J: TRBJ2-7; size: once; V: TRBV28; CDR3: CASTLPGTGAYEQYF; DNA: TGTGCCAGCACCTTACCCGGGACAGGGGCGTACGAGCAGTACTTC
D: TRBD1; J: TRBJ1-4; size: NA; V: TRBV30; CDR3: CAWSDSKQGDEKLFF; DNA: TGTGCCTGGAGTGATTCAAAACAGGGGGATGAAAAACTGTTTTTT
D: TRBD2; J: TRBJ2-3; size: few; V: TRBV27; CDR3: CATKSSGRRDTQYF; DNA: TGTGCCACCAAATCTAGCGGCCGGAGGGATACGCAGTATTTT
D: NA; J: TRBJ1-1; size: once; V: TRBV28; CDR3: CASSTTVNTEAFF; DNA: TGTGCCAGCAGTACGACAGTGAACACTGAAGCTTTCTTT
D: TRBD2; J: TRBJ2-1; size: NA; V: TRBV5-1; CDR3: CASSLAGAGDAYNEQFF; DNA: TGCGCCAGCAGCTTGGCCGGTGCGGGAGATGCCTACAATGAGCAGTTCTTC
D: NA; J: TRBJ2-5; size: NA; V: TRBV5-1; CDR3: CASSLGRDSQETQYF; DNA: TGCGCCAGCAGCTTGGGCCGGGACTCTCAAGAGACCCAGTACTTC
D: TRBD2; J: TRBJ2-3; size: NA; V: TRBV30; CDR3: CAWTPGLARTDTQYF; DNA: TGTGCCTGGACCCCGGGACTAGCGAGAACAGATACGCAGTATTTT
D: TRBD1; J: TRBJ2-7; size: NA; V: TRBV11-2; CDR3: CASSMGQYYEQYF; DNA: TGTGCCAGCAGCATGGGACAGTACTACGAGCAGTACTTC
D: TRBD1; J: TRBJ1-1; size: NA; V: TRBV6-1; CDR3: CASRDRVGEAFF; DNA: TGTGCCAGCAGGGACAGGGTTGGTGAAGCTTTCTTT
D: NA; J: TRBJ1-1; size: NA; V: TRBV29-1; CDR3: CSVGRTLNTEAFF; DNA: TGCAGCGTTGGTCGCACTCTGAACACTGAAGCTTTCTTT
D: TRBD2; J: TRBJ2-1; size: NA; V: TRBV7-3; CDR3: CASSLSAGDRDEQFF; DNA: TGTGCCAGCAGCTTAAGCGCGGGAGATCGAGATGAGCAGTTCTTC
D: TRBD2; J: TRBJ2-3; size: NA; V: TRBV5-1; CDR3: CASSILAGGTDTQYF; DNA: TGCGCCAGCAGTATCCTAGCGGGGGGCACAGATACGCAGTATTTT
D: NA; J: TRBJ2-3; size: once; V: TRBV28; CDR3: CASSLGGVTDTQYF; DNA: TGTGCCAGCAGTTTAGGCGGGGTCACAGATACGCAGTATTTT
D: NA; J: TRBJ1-3; size: NA; V: TRBV10-1; CDR3: CASSESPSGSGNTIYF; DNA: TGCGCCAGCAGTGAGTCGCCGTCAGGCTCTGGAAACACCATATATTTT
D: NA; J: TRBJ2-1; size: NA; V: TRBV10-2; CDR3: CASSEHIGTGSNEQFF; DNA: TGCGCCAGCAGTGAGCACATTGGGACTGGAAGCAATGAGCAGTTCTTC
D: NA; J: TRBJ2-3; size: NA; V: TRBV28; CDR3: CASTPRSGTDTQYF; DNA: TGTGCCAGCACCCCAAGGAGCGGCACAGATACGCAGTATTTT
D: NA; J: TRBJ2-2; size: few; V: TRBV19; CDR3: CASSIPTSTGELFF; DNA: TGTGCCAGTAGTATTCCGACTAGCACCGGGGAGCTGTTTTTT
D: NA; J: TRBJ2-3; size: NA; V: TRBV7-8; CDR3: CASSPDYGLTSTDTQYF; DNA: TGTGCCAGCAGCCCTGACTACGGGCTGACTAGCACAGATACGCAGTATTTT
D: TRBD2; J: TRBJ2-3; size: NA; V: TRBV28; CDR3: CASSPLAGVSGTQYF; DNA: TGTGCCAGCAGCCCTCTAGCGGGAGTCTCGGGTACGCAGTATTTT
D: TRBD1; J: TRBJ1-5; size: NA; V: TRBV7-9; CDR3: CASSFPGGNQPQHF; DNA: TGTGCCAGCAGCTTTCCAGGGGGGAATCAGCCCCAGCATTTT
D: TRBD1; J: TRBJ1-1; size: NA; V: TRBV7-9; CDR3: CASRGDRGERKNTEAFF; DNA: TGTGCCAGCAGGGGAGACAGGGGAGAAAGAAAGAACACTGAAGCTTTCTTT
D: TRBD1; J: TRBJ2-7; size: NA; V: TRBV7-3; CDR3: CASSFNRGLEQYF; DNA: TGTGCCAGCAGCTTCAACAGGGGTCTCGAGCAGTACTTC
D: TRBD1; J: TRBJ1-1; size: NA; V: TRBV5-4; CDR3: CASSTSGGAYTEAFF; DNA: TGTGCCAGCAGCACCTCAGGGGGCGCTTACACTGAAGCTTTCTTT
D: TRBD2; J: TRBJ2-5; size: NA; V: TRBV9; CDR3: CASSVGGRGVETQYF; DNA: TGTGCCAGCAGCGTAGGCGGGCGGGGGGTAGAGACCCAGTACTTC
D: NA; J: TRBJ1-6; size: once; V: TRBV2; CDR3: CASSGAGRVPFMGNSPLHF; DNA: TGTGCCAGCAGTGGTGCCGGCAGGGTTCCTTTTATGGGTAATTCACCCCTCCACTTT
D: TRBD2; J: TRBJ2-3; size: NA; V: TRBV2; CDR3: CASSELSGGPTDTQYF; DNA: TGTGCCAGCAGTGAATTGAGCGGGGGGCCCACAGATACGCAGTATTTT
D: TRBD1; J: TRBJ2-2; size: large; V: TRBV6-1; CDR3: CASSLTGDTGELFF; DNA: TGTGCCAGCAGCCTGACAGGGGACACCGGGGAGCTGTTTTTT